The entry that follows covers one TCR beta chain sequence. The assay was immunoSEQ multiplex PCR, and TCRdb's table has in-frame clones only and misses some. In the table there are approximately 130,000 clones, approximately 85% of which are singletons. This sample is drawn from a study of T cell responses to AZD1222 COVID-19 vaccine. The germline CDR1 and CDR2 sequences are SGHTA and FQGNSA. There are 15 residues in the CDR3. Trimming shortened V by 1 base and J by 6 bases, and 12 bases separated the two germline ends. Sample: peripheral blood, taken 28 days after the second dose of the MenACWY control vaccine. The sequence came from an adult who received the MenACWY meningococcal vaccine as a control. V gene TRBV7-2 combines with J gene TRBJ2-2; D gene unclear. The CDR3 loop is CASSLVSTGPGELFF. In DNA, the CDR3 is TGTGCCAGCAGCTTAGTTTCAACTGGCCCCGGGGAGCTGTTTTTT.